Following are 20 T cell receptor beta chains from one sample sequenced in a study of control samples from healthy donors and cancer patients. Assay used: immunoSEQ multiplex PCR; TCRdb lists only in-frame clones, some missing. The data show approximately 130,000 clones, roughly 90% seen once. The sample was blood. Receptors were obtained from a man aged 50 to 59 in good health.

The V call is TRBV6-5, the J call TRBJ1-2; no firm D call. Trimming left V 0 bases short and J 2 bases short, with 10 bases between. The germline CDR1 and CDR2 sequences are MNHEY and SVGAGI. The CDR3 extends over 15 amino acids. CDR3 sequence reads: CASSYSGSGNYGYTF. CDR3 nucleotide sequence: TGTGCCAGCAGTTACTCGGGGTCCGGGAACTATGGCTACACCTTC.

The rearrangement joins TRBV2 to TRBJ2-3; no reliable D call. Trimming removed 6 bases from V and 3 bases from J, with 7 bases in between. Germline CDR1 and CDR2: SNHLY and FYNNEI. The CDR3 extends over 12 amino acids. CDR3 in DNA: TGTGCCAGCAGGAAACAAACAGATACGCAGTATTTT. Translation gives CASRKQTDTQYF.

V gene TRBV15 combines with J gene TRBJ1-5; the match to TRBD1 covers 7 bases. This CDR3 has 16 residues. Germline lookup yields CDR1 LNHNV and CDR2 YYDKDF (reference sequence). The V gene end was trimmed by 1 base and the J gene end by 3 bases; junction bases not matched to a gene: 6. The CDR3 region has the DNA TGTGCCACCAGCAGAGTGACAGGGAAGAACAATCAGCCCCAGCATTTT. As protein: CATSRVTGKNNQPQHF.

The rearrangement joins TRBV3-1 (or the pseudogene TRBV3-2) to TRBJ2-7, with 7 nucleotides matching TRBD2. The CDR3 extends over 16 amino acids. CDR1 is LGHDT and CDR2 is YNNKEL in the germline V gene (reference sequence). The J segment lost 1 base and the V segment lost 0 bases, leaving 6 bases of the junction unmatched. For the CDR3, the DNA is TGTGCCAGCAGCCAAGAGATCGGGACTATTTCCTACGAGCAGTACTTC. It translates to CASSQEIGTISYEQYF.

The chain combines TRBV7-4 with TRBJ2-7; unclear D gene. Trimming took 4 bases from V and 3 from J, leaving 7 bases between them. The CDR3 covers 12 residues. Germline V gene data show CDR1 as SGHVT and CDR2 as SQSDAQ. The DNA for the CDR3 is TGTGCCAGCAGCTCCCTCGACTACGAGCAGTACTTC. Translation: CASSSLDYEQYF.

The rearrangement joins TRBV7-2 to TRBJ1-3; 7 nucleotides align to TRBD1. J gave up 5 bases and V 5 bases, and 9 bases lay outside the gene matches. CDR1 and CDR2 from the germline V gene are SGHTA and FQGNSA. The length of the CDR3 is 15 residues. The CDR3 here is CASSPTADRRNTIYF. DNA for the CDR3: TGTGCCAGCAGCCCAACGGCGGACAGGAGAAACACCATATATTTT.

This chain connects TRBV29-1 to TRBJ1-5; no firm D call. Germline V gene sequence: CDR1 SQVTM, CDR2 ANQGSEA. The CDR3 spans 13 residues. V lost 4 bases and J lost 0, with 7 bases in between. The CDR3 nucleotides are TGCAGCGTTGGAGGGAATAGCAATCAGCCCCAGCATTTT. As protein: CSVGGNSNQPQHF.

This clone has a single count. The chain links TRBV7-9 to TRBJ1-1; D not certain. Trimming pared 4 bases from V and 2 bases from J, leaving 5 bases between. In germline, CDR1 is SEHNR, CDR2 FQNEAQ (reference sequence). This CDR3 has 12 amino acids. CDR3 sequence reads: CASSYQNTEAFF. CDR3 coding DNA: TGTGCCAGCAGCTACCAAAACACTGAAGCTTTCTTT.

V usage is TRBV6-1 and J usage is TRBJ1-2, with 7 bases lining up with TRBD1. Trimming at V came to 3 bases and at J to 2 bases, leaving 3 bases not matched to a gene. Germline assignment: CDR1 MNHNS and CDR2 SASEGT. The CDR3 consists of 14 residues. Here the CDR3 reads CASSEPGQNYGYTF. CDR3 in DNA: TGTGCCAGCAGTGAGCCGGGACAGAACTATGGCTACACCTTC.

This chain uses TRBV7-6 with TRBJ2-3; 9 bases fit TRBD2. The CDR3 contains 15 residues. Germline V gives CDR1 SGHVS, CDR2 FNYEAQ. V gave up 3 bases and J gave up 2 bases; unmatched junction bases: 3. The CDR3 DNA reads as TGTGCCAGCAGCTTGAGCGGGGGGTCCACAGATACGCAGTATTTT. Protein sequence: CASSLSGGSTDTQYF.

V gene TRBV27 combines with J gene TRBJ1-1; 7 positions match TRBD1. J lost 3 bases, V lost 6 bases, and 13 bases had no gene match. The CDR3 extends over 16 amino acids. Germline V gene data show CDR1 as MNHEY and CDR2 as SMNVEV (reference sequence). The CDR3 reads CASSPGQGGVDTEAFF. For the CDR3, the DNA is TGTGCCAGCAGCCCCGGCCAGGGGGGTGTGGACACTGAAGCTTTCTTT.

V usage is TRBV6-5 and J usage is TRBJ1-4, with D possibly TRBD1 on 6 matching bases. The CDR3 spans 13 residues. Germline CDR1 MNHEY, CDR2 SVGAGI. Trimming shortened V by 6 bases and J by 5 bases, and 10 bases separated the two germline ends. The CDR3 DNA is TGTGCCAGCAGCTCGGACAGCAATGAAAAACTGTTTTTT. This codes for CASSSDSNEKLFF.

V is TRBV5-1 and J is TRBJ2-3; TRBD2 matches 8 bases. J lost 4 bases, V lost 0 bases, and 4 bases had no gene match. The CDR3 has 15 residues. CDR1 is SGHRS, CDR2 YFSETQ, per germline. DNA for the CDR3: TGCGCCAGCAGCTTGGCGGGGGGGCCGGCAGATACGCAGTATTTT. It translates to CASSLAGGPADTQYF.

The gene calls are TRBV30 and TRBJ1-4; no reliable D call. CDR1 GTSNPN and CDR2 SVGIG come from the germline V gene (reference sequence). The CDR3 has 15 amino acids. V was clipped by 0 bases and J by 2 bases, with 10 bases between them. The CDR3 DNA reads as TGTGCCTGGAGTGTACCCGGCAGGACTAATGAAAAACTGTTTTTT. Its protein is CAWSVPGRTNEKLFF.

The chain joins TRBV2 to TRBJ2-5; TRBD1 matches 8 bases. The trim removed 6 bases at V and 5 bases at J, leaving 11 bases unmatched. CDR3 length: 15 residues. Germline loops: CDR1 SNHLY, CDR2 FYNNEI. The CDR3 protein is CASRGTGNQGETQYF. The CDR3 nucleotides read TGTGCCAGCAGGGGGACAGGCAACCAGGGGGAGACCCAGTACTTC.

The CDR3 nucleotides read TGTGCCAGCAGCTCCGCTCGGGACTATGGGGAGACCCAGTACTTC. It specifies CASSSARDYGETQYF. The chain employs TRBV7-9 and TRBJ2-5, with 7 bases lining up with TRBD2. This CDR3 contains 15 residues. Germline trimming cut 4 bases from V and 5 bases from J; bases unmatched to any gene: 10. Germline V gives CDR1 SEHNR, CDR2 FQNEAQ (reference sequence).

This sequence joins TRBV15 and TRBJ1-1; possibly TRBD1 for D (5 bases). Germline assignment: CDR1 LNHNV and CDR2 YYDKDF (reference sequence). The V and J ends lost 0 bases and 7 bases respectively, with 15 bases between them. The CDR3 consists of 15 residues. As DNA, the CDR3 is TGTGCCACCAGCAGAGATCAGGGCCGATTCGGTGAAGCTTTCTTT. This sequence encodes CATSRDQGRFGEAFF. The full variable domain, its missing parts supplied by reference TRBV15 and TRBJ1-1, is DAMVIQNPRYQVTQFGKPVTLSCSQTLNHNVMYWYQQKSSQAPKLLFHYYDKDFNNEADTPDNFQSRRPNTSFCFLDIRSPGLGDTAMYLCATSRDQGRFGEAFFGQGTRLTVV.

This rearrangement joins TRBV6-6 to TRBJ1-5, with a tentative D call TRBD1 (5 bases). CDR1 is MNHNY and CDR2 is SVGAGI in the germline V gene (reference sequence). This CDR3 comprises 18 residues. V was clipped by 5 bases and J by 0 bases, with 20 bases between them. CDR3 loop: CASSLFGAEDLSNQPQHF. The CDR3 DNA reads TGTGCCAGCAGTCTTTTCGGGGCGGAAGATCTTAGCAATCAGCCCCAGCATTTT.

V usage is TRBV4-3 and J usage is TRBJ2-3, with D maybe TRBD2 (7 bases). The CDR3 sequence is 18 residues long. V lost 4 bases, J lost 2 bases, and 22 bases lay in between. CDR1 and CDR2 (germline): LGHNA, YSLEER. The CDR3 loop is CASSRKLMEGGITDTQYF. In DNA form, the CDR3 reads TGCGCCAGCAGCCGAAAACTCATGGAGGGGGGGATCACAGATACGCAGTATTTT.

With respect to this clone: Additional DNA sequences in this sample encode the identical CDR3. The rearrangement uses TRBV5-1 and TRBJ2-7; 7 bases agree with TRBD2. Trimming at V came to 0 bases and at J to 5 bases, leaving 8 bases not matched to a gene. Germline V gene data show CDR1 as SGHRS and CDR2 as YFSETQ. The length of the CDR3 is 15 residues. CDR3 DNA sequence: TGCGCCAGCAGCTTGGGAGTGGGGGGGGACGACGAGCAGTACTTC. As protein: CASSLGVGGDDEQYF.